The clone carrying this TCR beta chain has more than one count but fewer than ten. Antigen unknown. This record comes from a study of T cells in localized non-small cell lung cancer. Clones were read by immunoSEQ multiplex PCR, and TCRdb kept only the in-frame ones, dropping some. The data hold approximately 54,000 clones, with over 80% observed a single time. The study's findings and limits: Since sequencing was restricted to only one region of the tumor, intratumor heterogeneity remains a possibility.

This receptor was identified in an older female donor with stage II squamous cell lung carcinoma. The sequencing here drew on peripheral blood, taken before any cancer treatment.

CDR3 sequence reads: CASSVLGQGTYNEQFF. CDR3 nucleotides: TGTGCCAGCAGCGTATTGGGACAGGGCACCTACAATGAGCAGTTCTTC. The genes are TRBV9 and TRBJ2-1, with 9 bases that match TRBD1. The CDR3 is 16 residues long. The V gene's germline CDR1 is SGDLS and CDR2 YYNGEE. V trimming: 1 base; J trimming: 2 bases; junction bases outside the gene matches: 4.